This TCR beta chain is from a study of response to subunit inactivated influenza vaccine. Findings of the study overall: There was a suggestion from the authors that each seasonal influenza vaccination recruits few new T cells.

TCRdb independently ran MiXCR on the RT-PCR reads; one entry per CDR3 protein. This table holds hundreds of thousands of distinct CDR3 sequences, around 8% found once. This clonotype was detected ten times or more. Its target is not known. CDR3 length: 13 residues. CDR1 and CDR2 (germline): SGHTA, FQGTGA. V shed 2 bases and J 5 bases; nucleotides not matched to a gene: 1. This chain connects TRBV7-3 to TRBJ2-5, with 8 bases identical to TRBD2. The sequencing here drew on PBMCs from blood, taken around 25 months after vaccination. This receptor was obtained from a man between 50 and 75 years old who received an inactivated influenza vaccine. CDR3 nucleotide sequence: TGTGCCAGCAGCTTACAGCGGGAGGAGACCCAGTACTTC. It translates to CASSLQREETQYF.